Below are 26 T cell receptor beta chains sequenced from a single sample in a study of radiation and T cells in renal cell carcinoma. Time point meaning: blood 4 weeks post-SBRT, at nephrectomy. Treatment in this sample: 15 Gy SBRT to primary tumor, nephrectomy 4 weeks later. The table came from immunoSEQ multiplex PCR; TCRdb's copy has only in-frame clones and leaves some out. This table has around 29,000 clones, approximately 84% appearing once. The sample here was blood, taken from a patient whose treatment included radiotherapy and nephrectomy. These receptor sequences come from a man in his 60s with renal cell carcinoma.

CDR3 sequence reads: CASSLGLAVDGYNEQFF. The CDR3 coding sequence is TGTGCCAGCAGCCTGGGACTAGCGGTAGACGGATACAATGAGCAGTTCTTC. This chain uses TRBV5-6 with TRBJ2-1, with TRBD2 matching over 11 bases. CDR1 is SGHDT and CDR2 is YYEEEE in the germline V gene. Losses at the gene ends were 4 bases for V and 4 bases for J; bases not matched to a gene: 10. This CDR3 comprises 17 residues.

This clone was observed a handful of times. The genes are TRBV7-9 and TRBJ2-7; D is undetermined. The CDR3 is made up of 11 amino acids. Trimming took 5 bases from V and 7 from J, leaving 9 bases between them. Germline V CDR1 and CDR2: SEHNR, FQNEAQ (reference sequence). CDR3 residues: CASSPSSEQYF. The CDR3 coding sequence is TGTGCCAGCAGCCCGTCTTCTGAGCAGTACTTC.

V is TRBV29-1 and J is TRBJ2-5; D gene uncertain. The CDR3 is made up of 12 amino acids. V gave up 2 bases and J gave up 2 bases, with 6 bases separating them. CDR1 is SQVTM and CDR2 is ANQGSEA in the germline V gene. The CDR3 sequence is CSVEWAQETQYF. CDR3 nucleotide sequence: TGCAGCGTTGAATGGGCACAAGAGACCCAGTACTTC.

The chain has TRBV27 and TRBJ2-7; D may be TRBD2 (5 bases). Trimming stripped 3 bases from V and 0 bases from J, with 12 bases between. In germline, CDR1 is MNHEY, CDR2 SMNVEV (reference sequence). The CDR3 is 15 amino acids. The CDR3 reads CASSFRGAYSYEQYF. CDR3 coding DNA: TGTGCCAGCAGTTTCCGGGGAGCATACTCCTACGAGCAGTACTTC.

The chain combines TRBV4-3 with TRBJ2-2; tentative D call: TRBD2 (5 bases). The CDR3 consists of 14 residues. Trimming removed 5 bases from V and 7 bases from J, with 14 bases in between. Per the germline V gene, CDR1 is LGHNA and CDR2 is YSLEER. The CDR3: CASSSTTRNGELFF. The CDR3 bases are TGCGCCAGCAGCTCGACTACCCGAAACGGGGAGCTGTTTTTT.

The CDR3 DNA follows: TGTGCCAGCTCACCACCAACTAGCGTCGGCACAGATACGCAGTATTTT. Translated, it gives CASSPPTSVGTDTQYF. This chain connects TRBV18 to TRBJ2-3, with TRBD2 matching 7 bases. The CDR3 runs 16 residues. CDR1 and CDR2 (germline): KGHSH, LQKENI. With 0 bases clipped from V and 1 base from J, the junction kept 4 bases outside the gene matches.

This chain connects TRBV5-6 to TRBJ1-2; the D is unclear. Germline CDR1 reads SGHDT; CDR2 reads YYEEEE. V was shortened by 1 base and J by 5 bases, with 18 bases between the two germline ends. CDR3 length: 16 amino acids. CDR3 coding DNA: TGTGCCAGCAGCTTGTCGTACAGAGCCATCGAATATGGCTACACCTTC. This translates into CASSLSYRAIEYGYTF.

The chain uses TRBV5-5 and TRBJ2-7; tentatively, D is TRBD2 (6 bases). Trimming stripped 2 bases from V and 0 bases from J, with 12 bases between. The germline gives CDR1 SGHKS, CDR2 YYEKEE (reference sequence). CDR3 length: 15 amino acids. The CDR3 nucleotides read TGTGCCAGCAGCTTCACCCTAGCGAACTCCTACGAGCAGTACTTC. It encodes CASSFTLANSYEQYF.

The gene calls are TRBV30 and TRBJ1-1; 8 bases map to TRBD1. V lost 3 bases to trimming and J lost 5 bases; unmatched junction nucleotides: 11. Germline CDR1 and CDR2: GTSNPN and SVGIG (reference sequence). There are 15 residues in the CDR3. CDR3 in amino acids: CAWRPFGQGRTEAFF. CDR3 DNA: TGTGCCTGGAGACCCTTCGGACAGGGAAGGACTGAAGCTTTCTTT.

The chain couples TRBV2 to TRBJ2-1; D remains ambiguous. This CDR3 contains 11 residues. Germline V gives CDR1 SNHLY, CDR2 FYNNEI. V was cut by 8 bases and J by 1 base, with 3 bases left in between. This CDR3 is CASCSYNEQFF. The CDR3 nucleotides are TGTGCCAGCTGTTCCTACAATGAGCAGTTCTTC.

This sequence joins TRBV19 and TRBJ2-1; D is undetermined. CDR1 is LNHDA, CDR2 SQIVND, per germline (reference sequence). The germline V and J ends were trimmed by 6 bases and 8 bases, with 20 bases remaining between them. CDR3 length equals 15 residues. CDR3 sequence: CASSLRSLKGYEQFF. In DNA, the CDR3 is TGTGCCAGTAGCCTTCGATCCCTGAAGGGCTATGAGCAGTTCTTC. Based on the CDR3 plus reference TRBV19 and TRBJ2-1, the full variable domain is DGGITQSPKYLFRKEGQNVTLSCEQNLNHDAMYWYRQDPGQGLRLIYYSQIVNDFQKGDIAEGYSVSREKKESFPLTVTSAQKNPTAFYLCASSLRSLKGYEQFFGPGTRLTVL.

This clone was seen a handful of times. This chain uses TRBV18 with TRBJ1-1, with 7 bases identical to TRBD1. V trimming: 2 bases; J trimming: 1 base; junction bases outside the gene matches: 7. Germline CDR1 and CDR2: KGHSH and LQKENI. The CDR3 is 16 residues long. CDR3 residues: CASSPGSTGKNTEAFF. CDR3 DNA sequence: TGTGCCAGCTCACCAGGATCGACAGGGAAGAACACTGAAGCTTTCTTT.

This rearrangement joins TRBV27 to TRBJ2-7, with TRBD1 matching over 9 bases. J lost 2 bases, V lost 8 bases, and 7 bases had no gene match. Germline V CDR1 and CDR2: MNHEY, SMNVEV (reference sequence). The CDR3 is made up of 14 amino acids. CDR3 sequence reads: CASSSGTGPYEQYF. In nucleotides, the CDR3 is TGTGCCAGCTCCTCCGGGACAGGGCCCTACGAGCAGTACTTC.

The gene calls are TRBV7-9 and TRBJ1-1; tentative D call: TRBD1 (5 bases). V was trimmed by 1 base and J by 3 bases, leaving 24 bases between them. Germline-derived CDR1 and CDR2 are SEHNR and FQNEAQ (reference sequence). CDR3 length: 19 residues. The CDR3 sequence: CASSLVGWGSGGKDTEAFF. CDR3 sequence (DNA): TGTGCCAGCAGCTTAGTAGGGTGGGGTTCGGGGGGAAAGGACACTGAAGCTTTCTTT.

The rearrangement uses TRBV14 and TRBJ2-2; TRBD1 matches 7 bases. Trimming cost V 5 bases and J 1 base; bases outside gene matches: 4. Germline V gives CDR1 SGHDN, CDR2 FVKESK. The CDR3 contains 15 residues. DNA for the CDR3: TGTGCCAGCAGCGCGACAGGGAGGAACACCGGGGAGCTGTTTTTT. The encoded protein is CASSATGRNTGELFF.

CDR3 sequence (DNA): TGTGCCAGCAGCTTACAGCCAGGGGGTGGCAATGAGCAGTTCTTC. Translating gives CASSLQPGGGNEQFF. This chain uses TRBV7-2 with TRBJ2-1, with 7 bases aligning to TRBD1. The CDR3 is 15 residues long. The germline V gene encodes CDR1 SGHTA and CDR2 FQGNSA. Trimming cost V 2 bases and J 6 bases; bases outside gene matches: 7.

The genes are TRBV2 and TRBJ2-3; D gene ambiguous. The ends were cut back, 3 bases at V and 14 bases at J, with 9 bases in the middle. Per germline, CDR1 SNHLY and CDR2 FYNNEI. The CDR3 runs 10 residues. CDR3 nucleotides: TGTGCCAGCAGTGATACCTCGGGGTATTTT. It encodes CASSDTSGYF.

The chain joins TRBV5-4 to TRBJ1-2; TRBD1 matches 8 bases. Looked up from germline, CDR1 is SGHNT and CDR2 is YYREEE (reference sequence). CDR3 length: 14 amino acids. V gave up 0 bases and J gave up 6 bases; unmatched junction bases: 4. This CDR3 is CASSLGQGAHGYTF. CDR3 bases: TGTGCCAGCAGCTTGGGGCAGGGGGCTCATGGCTACACCTTC.

This clone was observed a single time. The CDR3 coding sequence is TGCGCCAGCAGGCAGACAGGGGGCGGAGAGACCCAGTACTTC. It specifies CASRQTGGGETQYF. The gene calls are TRBV10-2 and TRBJ2-5; 10 positions agree with TRBD1. J was trimmed by 4 bases and V by 6 bases; bases with no gene match: 5. The length of the CDR3 is 14 residues. The germline V gene encodes CDR1 WSHSY and CDR2 SAAADI.

This clone came up once. The chain recombines TRBV7-2 with TRBJ1-1; no definite D call. The V end lost 5 bases, the J end lost 1 base, and 8 bases lay between the germline ends. Germline lookup yields CDR1 SGHTA and CDR2 FQGNSA. This CDR3 region has 13 residues. The CDR3 region has the DNA TGTGCCAGCAGCCCCCAGTGGAACACTGAAGCTTTCTTT. Its protein product is CASSPQWNTEAFF. Variable domain in full (rest from reference TRBV7-2 and TRBJ1-1): GAGVSQSPSNKVTEKGKDVELRCDPISGHTALYWYRQSLGQGLEFLIYFQGNSAPDKSGLPSDRFSAERTGGSVSTLTIQRTQQEDSAVYLCASSPQWNTEAFFGQGTRLTVV.

This chain joins TRBV6-5 and TRBJ1-2, with D possibly matching TRBD1 (5 bases). The CDR3 loop spans 13 amino acids. Germline V gives CDR1 MNHEY, CDR2 SVGAGI. V gave up 2 bases and J gave up 8 bases, with 12 bases separating them. CDR3 in DNA: TGTGCCAGCAGTTACCCCCGGGGGGGAGGCTACACCTTC. Translating it yields CASSYPRGGGYTF.

This chain joins TRBV6-1 and TRBJ1-5; D possibly corresponds to TRBD1 (6 bases). V lost 2 bases, J lost 2 bases, and 13 bases lay in between. The CDR3 consists of 16 residues. Per germline, CDR1 MNHNS and CDR2 SASEGT. The chain's CDR3 is CASSEKGGLGNQPQHF. The DNA for the CDR3 is TGTGCCAGCAGTGAAAAGGGGGGTCTGGGCAATCAGCCCCAGCATTTT.

This chain links TRBV19 with TRBJ2-7; D is ambiguous. The CDR3 length is 13 residues. The germline V and J ends were trimmed by 4 bases and 7 bases, with 14 bases remaining between them. CDR1 is LNHDA, CDR2 SQIVND, per germline (reference sequence). This CDR3 reads CASSTYSVSEQYF. The CDR3 DNA reads TGTGCCAGTAGTACGTACTCCGTTTCGGAGCAGTACTTC. The entire variable domain, with the rest obtained from reference TRBV19 and TRBJ2-7, is as follows: DGGITQSPKYLFRKEGQNVTLSCEQNLNHDAMYWYRQDPGQGLRLIYYSQIVNDFQKGDIAEGYSVSREKKESFPLTVTSAQKNPTAFYLCASSTYSVSEQYFGPGTRLTVT.

The chain joins TRBV5-1 to TRBJ2-1; 7 nucleotides line up with TRBD2. CDR1 and CDR2 (germline): SGHRS, YFSETQ. Losses at the gene ends were 4 bases for V and 0 bases for J; bases not matched to a gene: 10. The CDR3 has 17 residues. CDR3 sequence: CASSLTPGRSSYNEQFF. The CDR3 DNA follows: TGCGCCAGCAGCCTCACCCCCGGGAGGAGCTCCTACAATGAGCAGTTCTTC.

This clone has only a few counts. The chain combines TRBV4-2 with TRBJ1-5, with D unresolved. V gave up 0 bases and J gave up 7 bases, with 13 bases separating them. Germline V CDR1 and CDR2: LGHNA, YNFKEQ. CDR3 length: 15 amino acids. CDR3 protein: CASSQDSGNIQPQHF. CDR3 bases: TGTGCCAGCAGCCAAGACTCCGGGAATATACAGCCCCAGCATTTT.

The chain carries TRBV19 and TRBJ2-7, with D tentatively TRBD2 (6 bases). Trimming left V 6 bases short and J 6 bases short, with 21 bases between. The germline V gene encodes CDR1 LNHDA and CDR2 SQIVND (reference sequence). The CDR3 has 15 amino acids. CDR3 DNA: TGTGCCAGTAGCCAAGGATGGCTAGCGCTGGGCGAGCAGTACTTC. Amino acid sequence: CASSQGWLALGEQYF.